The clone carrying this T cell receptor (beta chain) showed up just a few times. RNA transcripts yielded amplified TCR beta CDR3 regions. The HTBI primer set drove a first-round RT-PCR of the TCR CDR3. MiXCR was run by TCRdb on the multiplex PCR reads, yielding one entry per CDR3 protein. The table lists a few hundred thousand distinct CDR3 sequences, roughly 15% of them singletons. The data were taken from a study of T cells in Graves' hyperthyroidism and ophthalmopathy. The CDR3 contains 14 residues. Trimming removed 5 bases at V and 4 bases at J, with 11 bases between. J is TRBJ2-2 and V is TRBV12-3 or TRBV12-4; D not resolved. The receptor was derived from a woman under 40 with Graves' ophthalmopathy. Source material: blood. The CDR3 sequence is CASSPLRITGELFF. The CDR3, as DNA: TGTGCCAGCAGTCCGCTTAGAATCACCGGGGAGCTGTTTTTT.